The 14 T cell receptor beta chains below come from one sample, sequenced in a study of blood T cells in healthy people across ages. Then a second PCR, running roughly 7 to 11 cycles, was carried out with a sample-barcoded 5' primer and a J-beta primer mix. TCRdb ran MiXCR on the 5' RACE reads and lists one entry per CDR3 protein. The sample holds around 1,500,000 distinct CDR3 sequences; 42% are singletons and the top ten take under 8%. Sequences were obtained from blood. The receptor source for this set is a woman aged 18-29 years in good health.

The rearrangement links TRBV5-1 to TRBJ2-5; the D gene is possibly TRBD1 (6 bases). The DNA matches TRBJ2-7 better at its end, which makes the J call doubtful. There are 16 residues in the CDR3. Looked up from germline, CDR1 is SGHRS and CDR2 is YFSETQ. The CDR3 protein is CASSWGVTGTKNEQYF. CDR3 sequence (DNA): TGCGCCAGCAGCTGGGGTGTAACAGGGACGAAAAACGAGCAGTACTTC.

CDR3 coding DNA: TGTGCCAGCAGTTACTCGATTTCAGGGACCGGGGCCAACGTCCTGACTTTC. Its translation: CASSYSISGTGANVLTF. The chain employs TRBV6-5 and TRBJ2-6, with D perhaps assigned TRBD1 or TRBD2 (5 bases each). Deletions cut 0 bases from V and 4 bases from J, with 13 bases between. CDR1 is MNHEY, CDR2 SVGAGI, per germline. The CDR3 spans 17 residues.

This clonotype was seen a handful of times. CDR3 sequence reads: CASSSTFGQYF. CDR3 coding DNA: TGTGCCAGCAGTTCGACCTTTGGGCAGTACTTC. The rearrangement uses TRBV6-5 and TRBJ2-7; D not certain. CDR3 size: 11 residues. CDR1 and CDR2 (germline): MNHEY, SVGAGI. The V end lost 4 bases, the J end lost 9 bases, and 10 bases lay between the germline ends.

The chain couples TRBV12-3 or TRBV12-4 to TRBJ2-7; D may be TRBD1 (6 bases). The CDR3 spans 14 residues. V lost 6 bases to trimming and J lost 3 bases, with 15 bases between them. CDR3 loop: CASSPGKGGYEQYF. CDR3 sequence (DNA): TGTGCCAGCAGCCCCGGAAAAGGGGGCTACGAGCAGTACTTC.

The chain carries TRBV4-2 and TRBJ2-7, with 7 bases matching TRBD2. The length of the CDR3 is 15 residues. Germline CDR1 reads LGHNA; CDR2 reads YNFKEQ. V gave up 0 bases and J gave up 3 bases; unmatched junction bases: 5. The CDR3 bases are TGTGCCAGCAGCCAAGAAGGCGGGAGTGGCTACGAGCAGTACTTC. Protein product: CASSQEGGSGYEQYF.

This clonotype was seen just once. The genes are TRBV12-3 or TRBV12-4 and TRBJ2-5; tentatively, D is TRBD2 (7 bases). Near its end, the DNA agrees better with TRBJ2-7, so the J call may be wrong. CDR3 length: 16 residues. The CDR3 loop is CASSLGGGLISYEQYF. The CDR3 DNA reads as TGTGCCAGCAGTTTAGGGGGGGGGCTTATTTCCTACGAGCAGTACTTC.

In its sample, this clonotype was seen a few times. CDR3 sequence reads: CASSRSWTVSGANVLTF. The DNA for the CDR3 is TGCGCCAGCAGCCGATCCTGGACAGTGTCTGGGGCCAACGTCCTGACTTTC. The chain is built from TRBV4-1 and TRBJ2-6; perhaps TRBD1 as D (6 bases). The CDR3 covers 17 residues. CDR1 is MGHRA and CDR2 is YSYEKL in the germline V gene. V dropped 4 bases and J dropped 1 base, with 14 bases sitting between them.

This clonotype showed up just a few times. V usage is TRBV3-1 and J usage is TRBJ1-1; D not certain. Germline CDR1 reads LGHDT; CDR2 reads YNNKEL (reference sequence). Trimming removed 0 bases from V and 0 bases from J, with 8 bases in between. The CDR3 extends over 15 amino acids. CDR3 DNA sequence: TGTGCCAGCAGCCAAGAAGGAATCATGAACACTGAAGCTTTCTTT. The encoded protein is CASSQEGIMNTEAFF.

The chain couples TRBV3-1 to TRBJ2-5, with 12 bases aligning to TRBD2. Germline values: CDR1 LGHDT, CDR2 YNNKEL (reference sequence). The CDR3 is made up of 14 amino acids. With 7 bases clipped from V and 4 bases from J, the junction kept 4 bases outside the gene matches. The CDR3 sequence is CASKGLAGLETQYF. The CDR3 DNA reads as TGTGCCAGCAAGGGACTAGCGGGTTTAGAGACCCAGTACTTC.

As regards this clonotype: A much larger clone differs by one base, so this may be a read error. The chain links TRBV9 to TRBJ2-5; the match to TRBD1 covers 9 bases. The V segment lost 2 bases and the J segment 11 bases; nucleotides outside the gene matches: 13. The CDR3 sequence is 15 residues long. The germline gives CDR1 SGDLS, CDR2 YYNGEE. The CDR3 here is CASSVRQGVSNEQYF. For the CDR3, the DNA is TGTGCCAGCAGCGTCCGACAGGGGGTCAGCAATGAGCAGTACTTC.

V is TRBV20-1 and J is TRBJ2-4, with a weak D call TRBD2 (5 bases). Looked up from germline, CDR1 is DFQATT and CDR2 is SNEGSKA (reference sequence). V was pared by 0 bases and J by 13 bases, with 13 bases between. The CDR3 runs to 12 residues. The CDR3: CSAREVDRGQYF. The CDR3 coding sequence is TGCAGTGCTAGAGAGGTGGATAGAGGGCAGTACTTC.

V gene TRBV20-1 combines with J gene TRBJ2-1; TRBD2 aligns across 12 bases. Germline V CDR1 and CDR2: DFQATT, SNEGSKA (reference sequence). CDR3 length equals 15 residues. Trimming at V came to 0 bases and at J to 8 bases, leaving 5 bases not matched to a gene. CDR3 protein: CSARDLLAGGYEQFF. In DNA form, the CDR3 reads TGCAGTGCTAGAGATCTACTAGCGGGGGGCTATGAGCAGTTCTTC.

This chain connects TRBV3-1 to TRBJ2-3; unclear D gene. The CDR3 loop spans 15 amino acids. Germline V gives CDR1 LGHDT, CDR2 YNNKEL (reference sequence). The ends were cut back, 1 base at V and 3 bases at J, with 11 bases in the middle. The CDR3 sequence: CASSQVSSMTDTQYF. In DNA form, the CDR3 reads TGTGCCAGCAGCCAAGTATCCAGTATGACAGATACGCAGTATTTT.

The chain couples TRBV12-3 or TRBV12-4 to TRBJ1-5; no clear D. This CDR3 region has 16 residues. V lost 2 bases and J lost 5, with 16 bases in between. CDR3 amino acids: CASSLSPTVSDQPQHF. The CDR3 DNA follows: TGTGCCAGCAGTTTATCGCCAACTGTGTCCGATCAGCCCCAGCATTTT.